This passage covers 10 T cell receptor beta chains from one sample sequenced in a study of blood T cells in healthy people across ages. Together with a sample-barcoded 5' primer, a J-beta primer mix was included in a second PCR lasting about 6 to 11 cycles. TCRdb reprocessed the 5' RACE reads via MiXCR and lists one record per CDR3 protein. The sample lists under 750,000 distinct CDR3 sequences; more than 45% were seen once. The sample consisted of blood. These receptors originate from a man older than 75 in good health.

The chain carries TRBV5-1 and TRBJ2-5, with D possibly being TRBD2 (6 bases). Germline loops: CDR1 SGHRS, CDR2 YFSETQ. The V and J ends lost 6 bases and 1 base respectively, with 10 bases between them. The CDR3 sequence is 13 residues long. As DNA, the CDR3 is TGCGCCAGCAAACTCGGGAGCCAAGAGACCCAGTACTTC. Translating it yields CASKLGSQETQYF.

This clonotype has a handful of counts. The chain carries TRBV15 and TRBJ2-7, with TRBD1 matching 9 bases. The V gene's germline CDR1 is LNHNV and CDR2 YYDKDF (reference sequence). V shed 11 bases, J shed 6 bases, and the junction held 17 bases outside the gene matches. The CDR3 length is 15 residues. The CDR3 is CAPAEDRGVPPEQYF. The DNA of the CDR3 is TGTGCCCCGGCTGAGGACAGGGGAGTCCCCCCCGAGCAGTACTTC.

The CDR3 reads CSAVQGGNRDGYTF. Written as DNA, the CDR3 is TGCAGTGCTGTTCAGGGAGGGAATAGGGATGGCTACACCTTC. The chain combines TRBV20-1 with TRBJ1-2, with D possibly matching TRBD1 (5 bases). The CDR3 has 14 amino acids. Germline CDR1 and CDR2: DFQATT and SNEGSKA (reference sequence). Trimming left V 5 bases short and J 6 bases short, with 19 bases between.

This clonotype has just a few counts. The CDR3 region has the DNA TGCGCCAGCAGCGGCCGGGACATAGACTCGAACACTGAAGCTTTCTTT. Its translation: CASSGRDIDSNTEAFF. The genes are TRBV5-1 and TRBJ1-1; TRBD1 is a possible D gene (6 bases). Trimming stripped 4 bases from V and 1 base from J, with 17 bases between. Germline CDR1 reads SGHRS; CDR2 reads YFSETQ. CDR3 size: 16 residues.

V is TRBV21-1 and J is TRBJ1-4; the table's D call, TRBD1, has no DNA check behind it. TRBV21-1 is recorded as a pseudogene. The CDR3 totals 14 residues. The CDR3 sequence: CASSKAGKGEKLFF. CDR3 DNA: TGTGCCAGCAGCAAAGCTGGAAAGGGTGAAAAACTGTTTTTT.

V usage is TRBV12-3 or TRBV12-4 and J usage is TRBJ1-3; D gene uncertain. The CDR3 sequence is 14 residues long. With 5 bases removed from V and 0 bases from J, the gap between germline ends came to 8 bases. The CDR3 DNA sequence: TGTGCCAGCAGTCCGAAGTACTCTGGAAACACCATATATTTT. Translating it yields CASSPKYSGNTIYF.

This clonotype was found a few times. The gene calls are TRBV15 and TRBJ1-5, with D possibly matching TRBD1 (6 bases). The CDR3 loop spans 16 amino acids. Per germline, CDR1 LNHNV and CDR2 YYDKDF (reference sequence). V was clipped by 0 bases and J by 6 bases, with 15 bases between them. The CDR3 reads CATSREQPGASQPQHF. CDR3 nucleotide sequence: TGTGCCACCAGCAGAGAGCAGCCAGGGGCAAGTCAGCCCCAGCATTTT.

This chain links TRBV29-1 with TRBJ2-7; 9 nucleotides match TRBD1. CDR3 size: 13 residues. Losses at the gene ends were 7 bases for V and 6 bases for J; bases not matched to a gene: 10. Per the germline V gene, CDR1 is SQVTM and CDR2 is ANQGSEA. The CDR3, as DNA: TGCAGCGCCCGTTGGGACAGGGCCGCCGAGCAGTACTTC. Its protein product is CSARWDRAAEQYF.

The chain couples TRBV7-2 to TRBJ2-1; D remains ambiguous. The end of the DNA fits TRBJ2-7 better, so the J call may be wrong. CDR1 SGHTA and CDR2 FQGNSA come from the germline V gene. The CDR3 runs 15 residues. CDR3 sequence (DNA): TGTGCCAGCAGCTTCGAGGCAGGCTCCTACAATGAGCAGTACTTC. This encodes CASSFEAGSYNEQYF.

This sequence joins TRBV28 and TRBJ1-2; possibly TRBD1 for D (5 bases). Trimming pared 3 bases from V and 11 bases from J, leaving 10 bases between. CDR1 MDHEN and CDR2 SYDVKM come from the germline V gene. The CDR3 contains 11 residues. Written as DNA, the CDR3 is TGTGCCAGCAGTTTGCAGGGTGGTTACACCTTC. It translates to CASSLQGGYTF.